The clone carrying this T cell receptor (beta chain) was observed a few times. The CDR3 runs 15 residues. V was pared by 2 bases and J by 10 bases, with 13 bases of the junction left unmatched. CDR1 is MDHEN, CDR2 SYDVKM, per germline. These data originate in a study of blood T cell repertoires in COVID-19. Looking at the study overall: Sites across the United States, Italy and Spain contributed samples from acute and convalescent COVID-19.

In the original workflow: Nucleated cell number was recorded as an estimate derived from reference gene primer amplification. Here immunoSEQ multiplex PCR was the method, and the copy in TCRdb shows in-frame clones only, minus some. V, J and clone size were drawn from that table, and D and trimming were deduced from the DNA. Of approximately 150,000 clones listed, over 65% were seen once; the top ten hold about 2%. This chain uses TRBV28 with TRBJ1-1; TRBD1 matches at 7 bases. Input material: peripheral blood. The clonotype was recovered from a man between 70 and 80 years old with acute or convalescent COVID-19. The CDR3 coding sequence is TGTGCCAGCAGTTTAGAGGACAGGCCCCGTAGCGGAGCTTTCTTT. This gives the protein CASSLEDRPRSGAFF.